There are many counts of the clone carrying this T cell receptor beta chain. Antigen specificity is unknown. V shed 4 bases, J shed 5 bases, and the junction held 14 bases outside the gene matches. Germline V gene data show CDR1 as DFQATT and CDR2 as SNEGSKA (reference sequence). This CDR3 has 17 amino acids. These data are taken from a study of T-cell reconstitution after alpha-beta-depleted transplantation in children. Study-wide results and limits: Several hundred expanded graft clones reportedly were the source of alpha-beta T cells about two months after transplant. Some patients' high day-60 TCRbeta diversity was traced to surviving recipient T cells and thymic progenitors.

Preparing the TCRbeta library involved the use of unique molecular identifiers. TCRdb redid the calling of the PCR reads with MiXCR, one entry per CDR3 protein. The sample carries 100,000 or so distinct CDR3 sequences, around 7.8% recorded once. The TCR originated in a boy aged 2 to 9 with acute lymphoblastic leukemia, due to receive a stem cell transplant. The source was PBMCs, collected before TCRalphabeta/CD19-depleted stem cell transplant. This rearrangement joins TRBV20-1 to TRBJ2-5; 12 positions match TRBD2. The CDR3 nucleotides read TGCAGTGCTAAGGGACTAGCGGGCCCCATCAGTCGGGAGACCCAGTACTTC. Protein: CSAKGLAGPISRETQYF.